The rows below give T cell receptor beta chains drawn from one sample of a study of cytomegalovirus exposure and HLA in healthy donors. TCRdb's copy holds only in-frame clones and misses some; the assay was immunoSEQ multiplex PCR. This sample has around 120,000 clones; 65% to 80% occur once, and the top ten carry 2.7%. Sequenced: PBMCs. These receptors were taken from a middle-aged woman in good health and CMV-seropositive. The CDR3 runs from the conserved cysteine through the conserved F or W. D genes are given only for firm matches. Clone size is not always given. Where it is, it says once, few, many or a class for expanded clones.

J,size,V,D,DNA,CDR3
TRBJ2-5,.,TRBV7-2,TRBD2,TGTGCCAGCAGCTTCAAAGGGACTAGCCAAGAGACCCAGTACTTC,CASSFKGTSQETQYF
TRBJ1-2,.,TRBV4-2,.,TGTGCCAGCAGCCTCGGGACTGAAGATAACTATGGCTACACCTTC,CASSLGTEDNYGYTF
TRBJ1-2,once,TRBV30,TRBD1,TGTGCCTGCGACACAGGGGCTGGGGGCTACACCTTC,CACDTGAGGYTF
TRBJ2-1,.,TRBV7-7,.,TGTGCTAGCAGTATTAACAGGGACCTTGGGGAGCAGTTCTTC,CASSINRDLGEQFF
TRBJ1-1,once,TRBV9,.,TGTGCCAGCAGCCCGTCAGTGGCCGGGGAGACTGAAGCTTTCTTT,CASSPSVAGETEAFF
TRBJ2-2,.,TRBV29-1,.,TGCAGCGTCTCAGGGGATAGAGAGACCGGGGAGCTGTTTTTT,CSVSGDRETGELFF
TRBJ1-1,.,TRBV9,.,TGTGCCAGCAGCGCCACCATGGGGGGAGGCACTGAAGCTTTCTTT,CASSATMGGGTEAFF
TRBJ1-1,once,TRBV18,.,TGTGCCAGTGCAACGGGCACTGAAGCTTTCTTT,CASATGTEAFF
TRBJ2-7,.,TRBV19,TRBD2,TGTGCCAGTAGTATCGGGCGGACTAGCGGGGGCTCATCCTACGAGCAGTACTTC,CASSIGRTSGGSSYEQYF
TRBJ2-7,.,TRBV10-1,.,TGCGCCAGCAGTGAGTCCTCGTACGGGGGGCTCAAGTACTTC,CASSESSYGGLKYF
TRBJ1-2,.,TRBV2,.,TGTGCCAGCGGAGGGACGGAGAACTATGGCTACACCTTC,CASGGTENYGYTF
TRBJ1-2,.,TRBV18,.,TGTGCCAGCTCACCCTCGGTAGGGGACAATGGCTACACCTTC,CASSPSVGDNGYTF
TRBJ1-1,.,TRBV5-6,.,TGTGCCAGCAGCTTGGGGGCAGGATCAGCTTTCTTT,CASSLGAGSAFF
TRBJ1-5,.,TRBV30,.,TGTGCCTGGAGTGTACCTCGAGCAGCGCGGAATAATCAGCCCCAGCATTTT,CAWSVPRAARNNQPQHF
TRBJ1-2,.,TRBV5-5,TRBD1,TGTGCCAGCAGTCCCACAGGGGAAGATAACTATGGCTACACCTTC,CASSPTGEDNYGYTF
TRBJ1-1,.,TRBV5-1,.,TGCGCCAGCAGCGTGACTGGGAACACTGAAGCTTTCTTT,CASSVTGNTEAFF
TRBJ2-3,.,TRBV9,TRBD2,TGTGCCAGCAGCGTTACTAGCGGGCCTCCGGATACGCAGTATTTT,CASSVTSGPPDTQYF
TRBJ2-1,.,TRBV4-1,TRBD2,TGCGCCAGCAGCCAAGACTCTAGCGGATACAATGAGCAGTTCTTC,CASSQDSSGYNEQFF
TRBJ1-5,.,TRBV7-9,TRBD1,TGTTCCAGCAGCTCCACCGGGACAGCTAATCAGCCCCAGCATTTT,CSSSSTGTANQPQHF
TRBJ2-5,few,TRBV5-6,TRBD1,TGTGCCAGCAGCTGGGACAGGGGAGAGACCCAGTACTTC,CASSWDRGETQYF
TRBJ2-7,.,TRBV7-8,.,TGTGCCAGCAGCGTGGGGGCAGGGATTCGCGAGCAGTACTTC,CASSVGAGIREQYF
TRBJ1-2,.,TRBV20-1,.,TGCAGCCTCAGGGAACAGTATGGCTACACCTTC,CSLREQYGYTF